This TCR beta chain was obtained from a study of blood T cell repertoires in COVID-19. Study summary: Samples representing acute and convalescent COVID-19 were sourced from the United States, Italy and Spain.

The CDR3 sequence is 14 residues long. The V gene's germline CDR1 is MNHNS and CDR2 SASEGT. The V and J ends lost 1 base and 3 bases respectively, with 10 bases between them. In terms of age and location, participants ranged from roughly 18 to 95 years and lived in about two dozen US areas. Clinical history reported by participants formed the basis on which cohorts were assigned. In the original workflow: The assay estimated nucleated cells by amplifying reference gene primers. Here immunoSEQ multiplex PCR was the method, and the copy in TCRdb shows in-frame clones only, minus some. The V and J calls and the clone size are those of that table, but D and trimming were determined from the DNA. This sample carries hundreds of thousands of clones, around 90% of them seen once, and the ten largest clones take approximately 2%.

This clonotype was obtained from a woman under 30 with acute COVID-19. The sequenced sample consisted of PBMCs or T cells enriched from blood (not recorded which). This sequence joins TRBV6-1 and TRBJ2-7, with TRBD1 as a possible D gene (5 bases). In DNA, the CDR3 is TGTGCCAGCAGTGAAGGACAGATAATCTACGAGCAGTACTTC. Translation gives CASSEGQIIYEQYF.